Listed below are T cell receptor beta chains from one sample, sequenced in a study of shared clonotypes between healthy human individuals. TCRdb's copy holds only in-frame clones and misses some; the assay was immunoSEQ multiplex PCR. The sample comprises under 600,000 clones, around 78% of which are singletons, and more than 10% rests with the top ten. The specimen sequenced was PBMCs. The receptors were gathered from a woman aged 40 to 50 in good health. Some clones in this sample may be carry-over from other donors' samples. CDR3s include the opening cysteine and the closing phenylalanine or tryptophan.

TRBV9	13	TRBJ2-3	CASSASMPDTQYF
TRBV9	14	TRBJ1-2	CASSVAAYNYGYTF
TRBV12-2	14	TRBJ2-1	CASRLSGRAHEQFF
TRBV15	15	TRBJ2-7	CATSRRTAGTSEQYF
TRBV7-3	16	TRBJ2-2	CASSPPGLSNTGELFF
TRBV10-3	15	TRBJ1-2	CAIREAQAPNYGYTF
TRBV5-8	13	TRBJ2-7	CASSRTGRYEQYF
TRBV11-2	14	TRBJ2-7	CASSFSGRASEQYF
TRBV15	16	TRBJ1-2	CATSRVEAALNYGYTF
TRBV4-2	14	TRBJ1-5	CASSPTEKNQPQHF